Presented here are 22 T cell receptor beta chains from one specimen sequenced in a study of early T cells in non-severe SARS-CoV-2 infection. One entry per CDR3 protein results from TCRdb running MiXCR on the 5' RACE reads. The sample has 99,000 or so distinct CDR3 sequences; 16% are singletons. Material for sequencing was whole blood. The source of these receptors is an adult who was a healthcare worker with PCR-confirmed SARS-CoV-2 infection or an uninfected control (not recorded which).

There are a few counts of this clonotype. The genes are TRBV15 and TRBJ2-5, with a possible D match to TRBD2 (5 bases). Germline-derived CDR1 and CDR2 are LNHNV and YYDKDF (reference sequence). Trimming removed 3 bases at V and 5 bases at J, with 10 bases between. This CDR3 is built from 13 residues. The CDR3 DNA follows: TGTGCCACCAGCAGGGATCGGAGGGAGACCCAGTACTTC. This sequence encodes CATSRDRRETQYF. Looking up the rest from reference TRBV15 and TRBJ2-5 gives the full variable domain: DAMVIQNPRYQVTQFGKPVTLSCSQTLNHNVMYWYQQKSSQAPKLLFHYYDKDFNNEADTPDNFQSRRPNTSFCFLDIRSPGLGDTAMYLCATSRDRRETQYFGPGTRLLVL.

This chain joins TRBV28 and TRBJ2-1, with TRBD1 identical over 11 bases. In germline, CDR1 is MDHEN, CDR2 SYDVKM. With V trimmed by 10 bases and J by 5 bases, 10 bases remained unmatched. The CDR3 totals 15 residues. This chain's CDR3 is CANSDRTGGNNEQFF. The CDR3 DNA sequence: TGTGCCAACTCGGACAGGACAGGGGGCAACAATGAGCAGTTCTTC.

The chain is built from TRBV12-3 or TRBV12-4 and TRBJ2-7, with a weak D call TRBD2 (6 bases). V lost 5 bases and J 3 bases, leaving 11 bases between the germline ends. This CDR3 comprises 13 residues. The CDR3 DNA follows: TGTGCCAGCAGTATAACCGGGAGCTACGAGCAGTACTTC. Translation: CASSITGSYEQYF.

This clonotype was counted a few times. This chain uses TRBV6-5 with TRBJ1-2, with TRBD1 matching over 8 bases. The CDR3 has 14 residues. V was pared by 4 bases and J by 4 bases, with 5 bases of the junction left unmatched. Germline CDR1 and CDR2: MNHEY and SVGAGI. The chain's CDR3 is CASSSTTGVYGYTF. Written as DNA, the CDR3 is TGTGCCAGCAGTTCCACGACAGGGGTCTATGGCTACACCTTC.

The chain uses TRBV20-1 and TRBJ2-5, with a possible D match to TRBD1 (6 bases). V lost 2 bases and J lost 2, with 18 bases in between. This CDR3 contains 16 residues. CDR1 and CDR2 from the germline V gene are DFQATT and SNEGSKA (reference sequence). CDR3 sequence: CSARSFRDTSQETQYF. CDR3 coding DNA: TGCAGTGCTAGATCCTTCCGGGACACTTCTCAAGAGACCCAGTACTTC.

The chain has TRBV20-1 and TRBJ2-7, with 12 bases lining up with TRBD2. The length of the CDR3 is 13 residues. CDR1 DFQATT and CDR2 SNEGSKA come from the germline V gene (reference sequence). Trimming removed 5 bases from V and 9 bases from J; junction bases left unmatched: 8. CDR3 sequence (DNA): TGCAGTGCTGCTCTAGCGGGAGGGCAGGTGCAGTACTTC. Encoded protein: CSAALAGGQVQYF.

This clonotype was seen a handful of times. The chain couples TRBV3-1 to TRBJ2-1; 8 nucleotides match TRBD1. With 3 bases clipped from V and 2 bases from J, the junction kept 3 bases outside the gene matches. The germline CDR1 and CDR2 sequences are LGHDT and YNNKEL (reference sequence). The CDR3 sequence is 15 residues long. The CDR3 sequence: CASSQQTGAYNEQFF. Here the CDR3 DNA reads TGTGCCAGCAGCCAGCAGACAGGGGCCTACAATGAGCAGTTCTTC.

This clonotype has a handful of counts. As DNA, the CDR3 is TGTGCCAGCAGCTACGGGACCTACGAGCAGTACTTC. This gives the protein CASSYGTYEQYF. The chain joins TRBV28 to TRBJ2-7, with D possibly TRBD2 on 5 matching bases. The CDR3 length is 12 residues. The germline gives CDR1 MDHEN, CDR2 SYDVKM. V dropped 6 bases and J dropped 2 bases, with 8 bases sitting between them.

V and J are TRBV9 and TRBJ1-1; the D is unclear. The germline V gene has CDR1 SGDLS and CDR2 YYNGEE. The CDR3 runs 13 residues. V gave up 0 bases and J gave up 3 bases, with 6 bases separating them. The CDR3 DNA is TGTGCCAGCAGCGTAGATAGTCACACTGAAGCTTTCTTT. It yields the protein CASSVDSHTEAFF.

CDR3 coding DNA: TGTGCCAGCAGGAGTAAGCGGGGGGGCCTGGCACTTGACAAAAACATTCAGTACTTC. Its protein product is CASRSKRGGLALDKNIQYF. The V and J genes are TRBV6-2 or TRBV6-3 and TRBJ2-4, with TRBD2 matching 10 bases. Unmatched junction bases numbered 17, after V lost 6 bases and J lost 3 bases. The V gene's germline CDR1 is MNHEY and CDR2 SVGEGT. This CDR3 comprises 19 residues.

This rearrangement joins TRBV12-5 to TRBJ1-6; TRBD1 agrees at 8 bases. With V trimmed by 1 base and J by 10 bases, 9 bases remained unmatched. This CDR3 is 16 amino acids long. From germline, CDR1 is LGHNT and CDR2 FRNRAP. CDR3: CASGLAAGGLMSPLHF. In DNA, the CDR3 is TGTGCTAGTGGTTTGGCGGCAGGGGGCTTGATGTCACCCCTCCACTTT.

On this clonotype: At one end the junction does not follow the germline gene, possibly because of a read error. The chain employs TRBV9 and TRBJ1-2; D is unresolved. The CDR3 loop spans 13 amino acids. Germline CDR1 and CDR2: SGDLS and YYNGEE. CDR3 nucleotides: TGTGCCAGCAGTGTAGTTTCTAACTATGGCTACACCTTC. Translating gives CASSVVSNYGYTF.

This clonotype was counted between two and nine times. V usage is TRBV6-6 and J usage is TRBJ1-4; no reliable D call. V lost 4 bases and J 7 bases, leaving 16 bases between the germline ends. The CDR3 covers 15 residues. Germline CDR1 reads MNHNY; CDR2 reads SVGAGI (reference sequence). The CDR3 DNA reads as TGTGCCAGCAGTTCCTTGACAATTAGGTTTGAAAAACTGTTTTTT. Amino acid sequence: CASSSLTIRFEKLFF.

This clonotype appeared a few times. V gene TRBV19 combines with J gene TRBJ1-2; 8 positions agree with TRBD1. The germline V gene has CDR1 LNHDA and CDR2 SQIVND (reference sequence). The CDR3 consists of 13 residues. V lost 7 bases and J lost 4; bases outside the gene matches: 5. Here the CDR3 reads CASTTGGLYGYTF. For the CDR3, the DNA is TGTGCCAGTACTACAGGGGGACTCTATGGCTACACCTTC.

This clonotype was observed a handful of times. The gene calls are TRBV12-3 or TRBV12-4 and TRBJ2-2, with 8 bases that match TRBD1. The junction had 9 bases not matched to a gene; V was cut back by 4 bases and J by 5 bases. The CDR3 runs to 16 residues. The CDR3 DNA reads as TGTGCCAGCAGTTACCAACAGGGGGTGTGGACCGGGGAGCTGTTTTTT. Encoded protein: CASSYQQGVWTGELFF.

This clonotype was observed at least ten times. The chain links TRBV28 to TRBJ2-7; possibly TRBD1 for D (6 bases). This CDR3 spans 16 amino acids. The germline V gene encodes CDR1 MDHEN and CDR2 SYDVKM. Trimming took 6 bases from V and 0 from J, leaving 18 bases between them. CDR3 DNA sequence: TGTGCCAGCAGCCCCTTTGTTACAGGGAGCTCCTACGAGCAGTACTTC. It is translated as CASSPFVTGSSYEQYF.

The CDR3 reads CASSYTSIQPHTNTGELFF. The CDR3 nucleotides are TGTGCCAGCAGTTACACGAGCATACAGCCGCACACGAACACCGGGGAGCTGTTTTTT. The rearrangement uses TRBV6-2 or TRBV6-3 and TRBJ2-2, with D unclear. Trimming shortened V by 2 bases and J by 0 bases, and 19 bases separated the two germline ends. The CDR3 extends over 19 amino acids. CDR1 MNHEY and CDR2 SVGEGT come from the germline V gene.

The genes are TRBV29-1 and TRBJ1-2, with D unresolved. The germline V and J ends were trimmed by 4 bases and 6 bases, with 12 bases remaining between them. Germline CDR1 reads SQVTM; CDR2 reads ANQGSEA. The CDR3 is 12 residues long. This CDR3 is CSVVKAADGYTF. The CDR3 nucleotides are TGCAGCGTTGTTAAGGCCGCGGATGGCTACACCTTC. Full variable domain (missing parts from reference TRBV29-1 and TRBJ1-2): SAVISQKPSRDICQRGTSLTIQCQVDSQVTMMFWYRQQPGQSLTLIATANQGSEATYESGFVIDKFPISRPNLTFSTLTVSNMSPEDSSIYLCSVVKAADGYTFGSGTRLTVV.

This clonotype has a handful of counts. This sequence joins TRBV27 and TRBJ1-1; possibly TRBD1 for D (6 bases). This CDR3 spans 15 amino acids. Germline V gives CDR1 MNHEY, CDR2 SMNVEV (reference sequence). The V end was cut by 5 bases, the J end by 5 bases, with 18 bases between. The CDR3 region is CASSASRGLRTEAFF. The DNA for the CDR3 is TGTGCCAGCAGTGCAAGCAGGGGACTGAGGACTGAAGCTTTCTTT.

This clonotype was observed at least ten times. The chain links TRBV5-5 to TRBJ1-5, with TRBD1 identical over 10 bases. The ends lost 0 bases at V and 6 bases at J; junction bases unmatched: 9. CDR1 is SGHKS, CDR2 YYEKEE, per germline (reference sequence). This CDR3 region has 17 residues. The CDR3 is CASSLDKGQGLSQPQHF. The CDR3, as DNA: TGTGCCAGCAGCTTGGATAAGGGACAGGGGCTGAGTCAGCCCCAGCATTTT. The whole variable domain, remainder taken from reference TRBV5-5 and TRBJ1-5, is DAGVTQSPTHLIKTRGQQVTLRCSPISGHKSVSWYQQVLGQGPQFIFQYYEKEERGRGNFPDRFSARQFPNYSSELNVNALLLGDSALYLCASSLDKGQGLSQPQHFGDGTRLSIL.

The rearrangement links TRBV27 to TRBJ2-1, with D perhaps assigned TRBD1 or TRBD2 (5 bases each). Germline assignment: CDR1 MNHEY and CDR2 SMNVEV (reference sequence). V lost 6 bases and J lost 10, with 13 bases in between. This CDR3 is built from 12 residues. CDR3 sequence: CASSSGRYEQFF. The CDR3 region has the DNA TGTGCCAGCAGCTCAGGGAGATACGAGCAGTTCTTC.

This clonotype was recorded at least ten times. The CDR3 nucleotides read TGTGCCAGCAGCTGGGATATAGACCGTAAACTGTTTTTT. Encoded protein: CASSWDIDRKLFF. V usage is TRBV7-8 and J usage is TRBJ1-4, with D hard to call. V lost 4 bases and J 11 bases, leaving 14 bases between the germline ends. The CDR3 is 13 residues long. Germline CDR1 reads SGHVS; CDR2 reads FQNEAQ.